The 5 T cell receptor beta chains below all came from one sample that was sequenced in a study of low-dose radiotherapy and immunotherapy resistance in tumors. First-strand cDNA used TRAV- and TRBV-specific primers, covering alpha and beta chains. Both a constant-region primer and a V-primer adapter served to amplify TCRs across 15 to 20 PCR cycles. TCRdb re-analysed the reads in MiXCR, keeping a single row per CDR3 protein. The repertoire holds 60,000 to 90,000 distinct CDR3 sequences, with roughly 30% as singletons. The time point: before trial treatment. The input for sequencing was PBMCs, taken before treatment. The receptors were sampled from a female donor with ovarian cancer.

CDR3 in amino acids: CASRWTGEDEQYF. As DNA, the CDR3 is TGCGCCAGCAGATGGACAGGGGAAGACGAGCAGTACTTC. The chain joins TRBV5-1 to TRBJ2-7, with 9 bases that match TRBD1. This CDR3 spans 13 amino acids. Unmatched junction bases numbered 5, after V lost 5 bases and J lost 5 bases. Germline CDR1 is SGHRS and CDR2 is YFSETQ.

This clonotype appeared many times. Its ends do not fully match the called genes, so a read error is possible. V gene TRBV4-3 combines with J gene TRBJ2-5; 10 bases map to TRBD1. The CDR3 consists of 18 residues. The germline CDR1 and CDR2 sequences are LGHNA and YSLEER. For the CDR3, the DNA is TGCGCCAGCAGCCAAGATTGGACAGGGGGAGCGGGACAAGGGACCCAGTACTTC. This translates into CASSQDWTGGAGQGTQYF.

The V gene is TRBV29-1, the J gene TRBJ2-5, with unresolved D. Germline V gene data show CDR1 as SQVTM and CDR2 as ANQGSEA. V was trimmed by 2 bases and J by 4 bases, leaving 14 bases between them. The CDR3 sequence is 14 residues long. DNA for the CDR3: TGCAGCGTTGAACCCCCCAGTATTGCAGAGACCCAGTACTTC. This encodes CSVEPPSIAETQYF.

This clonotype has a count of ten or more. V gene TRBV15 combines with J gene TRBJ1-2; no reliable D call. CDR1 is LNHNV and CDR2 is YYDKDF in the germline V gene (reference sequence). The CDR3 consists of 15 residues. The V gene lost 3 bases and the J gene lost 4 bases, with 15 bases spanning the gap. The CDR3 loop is CATSRVTFDVYGYTF. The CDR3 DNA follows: TGTGCCACCAGCAGGGTCACTTTCGACGTCTATGGCTACACCTTC.

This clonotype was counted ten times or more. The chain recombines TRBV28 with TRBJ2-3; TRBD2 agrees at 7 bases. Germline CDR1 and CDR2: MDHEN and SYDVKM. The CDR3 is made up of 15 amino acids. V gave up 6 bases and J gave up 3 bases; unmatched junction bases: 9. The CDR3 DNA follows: TGTGCCAGCAGCAAACCGGGACTAAAAACAGATACGCAGTATTTT. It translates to CASSKPGLKTDTQYF.